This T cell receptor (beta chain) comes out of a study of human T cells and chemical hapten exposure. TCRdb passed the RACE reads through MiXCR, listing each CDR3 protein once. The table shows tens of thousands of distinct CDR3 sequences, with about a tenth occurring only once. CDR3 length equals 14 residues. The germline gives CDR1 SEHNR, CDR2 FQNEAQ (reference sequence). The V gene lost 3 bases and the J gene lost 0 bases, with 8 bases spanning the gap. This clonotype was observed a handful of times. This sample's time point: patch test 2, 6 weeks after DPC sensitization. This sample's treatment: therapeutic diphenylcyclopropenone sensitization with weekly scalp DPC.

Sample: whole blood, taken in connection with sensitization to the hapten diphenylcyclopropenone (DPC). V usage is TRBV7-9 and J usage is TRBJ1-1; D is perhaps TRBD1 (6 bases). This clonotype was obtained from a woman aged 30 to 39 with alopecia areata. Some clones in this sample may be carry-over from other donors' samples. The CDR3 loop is CASSFGQMNTEAFF. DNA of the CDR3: TGTGCCAGCAGCTTCGGACAGATGAACACTGAAGCTTTCTTT.